Below, 27 T cell receptor beta chains from the same sample are listed, as sequenced in a study of T cells in Graves' hyperthyroidism and ophthalmopathy. Amplified TCR beta CDR3 regions derived from RNA transcripts. HTBI primers were used for first-round RT-PCR of the TCR CDR3. TCRdb reanalysed the multiplex PCR reads using MiXCR and keeps one entry per CDR3 protein. The sample carries 500,000 to 650,000 distinct CDR3 sequences, less than 15% recorded once. Sequencing input: blood. The receptors here all came from a woman in her thirties or forties with Graves' hyperthyroidism.

This clonotype was observed many times. The rearrangement uses TRBV7-2 and TRBJ2-7; 9 bases are a match to TRBD2. The length of the CDR3 is 13 residues. The V gene end was trimmed by 5 bases and the J gene end by 4 bases; junction bases not matched to a gene: 3. CDR1 is SGHTA and CDR2 is FQGNSA in the germline V gene. The CDR3 bases are TGTGCCAGCAGCCGCGGGAGGGAGTACGAGCAGTACTTC. It translates to CASSRGREYEQYF.

This clonotype occurred many times. CDR3 sequence: CAWSDRGQGRRDQPQHF. The CDR3 DNA sequence: TGTGCCTGGAGTGACAGAGGACAGGGCCGGAGGGATCAGCCCCAGCATTTT. This chain connects TRBV30 to TRBJ1-5; the match to TRBD1 covers 8 bases. J lost 5 bases, V lost 1 base, and 13 bases had no gene match. There are 17 residues in the CDR3. Germline lookup yields CDR1 GTSNPN and CDR2 SVGIG (reference sequence).

Ten or more counts support this clonotype. The gene calls are TRBV20-1 and TRBJ2-5, with 7 bases lining up with TRBD1. CDR1 and CDR2 from the germline V gene are DFQATT and SNEGSKA (reference sequence). The ends lost 5 bases at V and 4 bases at J; junction bases unmatched: 7. CDR3 length: 13 amino acids. The DNA for the CDR3 is TGCAGTGCTCCAATTCGACAGGGAGAGACCCAGTACTTC. As protein: CSAPIRQGETQYF.

This clonotype was seen once. The chain joins TRBV27 to TRBJ2-2, with no clear D. CDR3 size: 17 residues. The V gene's germline CDR1 is MNHEY and CDR2 SMNVEV (reference sequence). The V gene lost 2 bases and the J gene lost 0 bases, with 13 bases spanning the gap. CDR3 loop: CASSLPAGAANTGELFF. For the CDR3, the DNA is TGTGCCAGCAGTTTACCGGCAGGAGCAGCGAACACCGGGGAGCTGTTTTTT.

This clonotype was counted at least ten times. J is TRBJ2-5 and V is TRBV7-9, with 8 bases matching TRBD2. V shed 1 base and J 4 bases; nucleotides not matched to a gene: 5. Germline V gene data show CDR1 as SEHNR and CDR2 as FQNEAQ (reference sequence). This CDR3 is 15 amino acids long. As DNA, the CDR3 is TGTGCCAGCAGCTTAGGTAGCGGGACGTCAGAGACCCAGTACTTC. As protein: CASSLGSGTSETQYF.

This chain links TRBV4-1 with TRBJ2-4, with 7 positions matching TRBD2. Trimming removed 0 bases from V and 0 bases from J; junction bases left unmatched: 5. CDR3 length equals 17 residues. Germline V lookup: CDR1 MGHRA, CDR2 YSYEKL. CDR3 nucleotide sequence: TGCGCCAGCAGCCAAGATAGGAGCGGGGTAGCCAAAAACATTCAGTACTTC. Protein: CASSQDRSGVAKNIQYF.

This clonotype was observed at least ten times. This chain links TRBV5-1 with TRBJ2-3, with 10 positions matching TRBD1. The V gene end was trimmed by 5 bases and the J gene end by 4 bases; junction bases not matched to a gene: 4. Germline V gene sequence: CDR1 SGHRS, CDR2 YFSETQ. The CDR3 totals 14 residues. The CDR3 DNA is TGCGCCAGCAGACCCGGGACAGGGGCAGATACGCAGTATTTT. Translating gives CASRPGTGADTQYF.

This clonotype was seen a few times. A junction boundary mismatches the germline segment, possibly from a read error. The genes are TRBV3-1 and TRBJ2-7; no clear D. This CDR3 has 12 residues. Germline CDR1 is LGHDT and CDR2 is YNNKEL (reference sequence). The CDR3 region is CASGDSSHEQYF. The CDR3 nucleotides read TGTGCCAGCGGAGATAGCTCCCACGAGCAGTACTTC.

The table lists this clonotype with many counts. This chain connects TRBV18 to TRBJ2-7; TRBD2 aligns across 11 bases. Germline V lookup: CDR1 KGHSH, CDR2 LQKENI. The CDR3 has 14 amino acids. After removal of 3 bases from V and 3 bases from J, the junction contained 1 base not matched to a gene. This CDR3 reads CASSPTSGNYEQYF. In DNA, the CDR3 is TGTGCCAGCTCACCGACTAGCGGGAACTACGAGCAGTACTTC.

This clonotype was seen more than once but under ten times. The chain joins TRBV2 to TRBJ2-1, with D tentatively TRBD2 (5 bases). There are 12 residues in the CDR3. The V gene lost 10 bases and the J gene lost 4 bases, with 11 bases spanning the gap. CDR1 SNHLY and CDR2 FYNNEI come from the germline V gene. DNA for the CDR3: TGTGCCACCAGGACTTATTACAATGAGCAGTTCTTC. Translation gives CATRTYYNEQFF. The variable domain in full, completed from reference TRBV2 and TRBJ2-1, reads EPEVTQTPSHQVTQMGQEVILRCVPISNHLYFYWYRQILGQKVEFLVSFYNNEISEKSEIFDDQFSVERPDGSNFTLKIRSTKLEDSAMYFCATRTYYNEQFFGPGTRLTVL.

This clonotype was observed a few times. The junction departs from germline at one end; a sequencing error may be responsible. The chain links TRBV28 to TRBJ1-1; D unresolved. Per germline, CDR1 MDHEN and CDR2 SYDVKM. This CDR3 comprises 13 residues. CDR3 in DNA: TGTGCCAGCAGTTTAGTGCCAAACACTGAAGCTTCCTTT. Translating gives CASSLVPNTEASF.

This clonotype was detected ten times or more. This chain connects TRBV20-1 to TRBJ2-7; 15 bases align to TRBD2. V shed 5 bases, J shed 0 bases, and the junction held 8 bases outside the gene matches. The CDR3 totals 17 residues. Germline CDR1 is DFQATT and CDR2 is SNEGSKA (reference sequence). The CDR3 is CSAPRTSGRAFSYEQYF. CDR3 nucleotide sequence: TGCAGTGCTCCCCGGACTAGCGGGAGGGCCTTCTCCTACGAGCAGTACTTC.

This clonotype has a count of ten or more. The V gene is TRBV20-1, the J gene TRBJ2-2, with 9 bases fitting TRBD2. The J segment lost 1 base and the V segment lost 0 bases, leaving 0 bases of the junction unmatched. The germline CDR1 and CDR2 sequences are DFQATT and SNEGSKA (reference sequence). The CDR3 is 15 amino acids. The CDR3 sequence: CSARELAGNTGELFF. The CDR3 coding sequence is TGCAGTGCTAGAGAACTAGCGGGGAACACCGGGGAGCTGTTTTTT.

This clonotype was detected only a few times. The V call is TRBV5-1, the J call TRBJ2-7, with D perhaps TRBD2 (6 bases). The CDR3 runs 13 residues. Trimming removed 0 bases at V and 6 bases at J, with 10 bases between. The V gene's germline CDR1 is SGHRS and CDR2 YFSETQ. In nucleotides, the CDR3 is TGCGCCAGCAGCTTGGATGTGACTAGCGAGCAGTACTTC. It yields the protein CASSLDVTSEQYF. The variable domain in full, completed from reference TRBV5-1 and TRBJ2-7, reads KAGVTQTPRYLIKTRGQQVTLSCSPISGHRSVSWYQQTPGQGLQFLFEYFSETQRNKGNFPGRFSGRQFSNSRSEMNVSTLELGDSALYLCASSLDVTSEQYFGPGTRLTVT.

The V and J genes are TRBV25-1 and TRBJ2-5, with TRBD2 matching over 10 bases. J gave up 2 bases and V 4 bases, and 7 bases lay outside the gene matches. The CDR3 loop spans 16 amino acids. Germline loops: CDR1 MGHDK, CDR2 SYGVNS. This CDR3 reads CASSARGLARQETQYF. The CDR3 region has the DNA TGTGCCAGCAGTGCGAGGGGACTAGCGAGACAAGAGACCCAGTACTTC.

This clonotype was found many times. The chain uses TRBV6-1 and TRBJ2-5, with 12 bases lining up with TRBD2. Germline V CDR1 and CDR2: MNHNS, SASEGT. The J segment lost 5 bases and the V segment lost 6 bases, leaving 10 bases of the junction unmatched. This CDR3 has 16 amino acids. The DNA for the CDR3 is TGTGCCAGCAGGGACATGACTAGCGGGAGTAGGGAGACCCAGTACTTC. It translates to CASRDMTSGSRETQYF.

This clonotype was observed many times. The genes are TRBV15 and TRBJ1-2; the match to TRBD1 covers 9 bases. With 3 bases clipped from V and 4 bases from J, the junction kept 9 bases outside the gene matches. Looked up from germline, CDR1 is LNHNV and CDR2 is YYDKDF (reference sequence). The CDR3 spans 16 residues. The CDR3 DNA is TGTGCCACCAGCAGGGATACAGGGGGCGCGATCTATGGCTACACCTTC. Protein: CATSRDTGGAIYGYTF.

This clonotype was counted many times. The chain is built from TRBV7-2 and TRBJ2-7, with 12 bases matching TRBD1. The germline V gene has CDR1 SGHTA and CDR2 FQGNSA. The V segment lost 5 bases and the J segment 7 bases; nucleotides outside the gene matches: 9. This CDR3 has 15 residues. CDR3 region: CASSQQGQGAKEQYF. CDR3 nucleotide sequence: TGTGCCAGCAGCCAACAGGGACAGGGGGCTAAGGAGCAGTACTTC.

Many counts were recorded for this clonotype. This rearrangement joins TRBV5-1 to TRBJ2-7; 11 bases fit TRBD1. V lost 7 bases, J lost 2 bases, and 5 bases stayed unmatched. CDR1 is SGHRS and CDR2 is YFSETQ in the germline V gene. There are 14 residues in the CDR3. CDR3 loop: CASGAGQGAYEQYF. CDR3 coding DNA: TGCGCCAGCGGAGCGGGACAGGGGGCCTACGAGCAGTACTTC.

The sample holds many counts of this clonotype. V usage is TRBV30 and J usage is TRBJ2-5, with D tentatively TRBD1 (6 bases). The CDR3 sequence is 15 residues long. Looked up from germline, CDR1 is GTSNPN and CDR2 is SVGIG (reference sequence). With 3 bases removed from V and 5 bases from J, the gap between germline ends came to 19 bases. CDR3: CAWREPDRARETQYF. The CDR3 nucleotides read TGTGCCTGGAGAGAACCGGACAGAGCACGGGAGACCCAGTACTTC. Full variable domain (rest looked up from reference TRBV30 and TRBJ2-5): SQTIHQWPATLVQPVGSPLSLECTVEGTSNPNLYWYRQAAGRGLQLLFYSVGIGQISSEVPQNLSASRPQDRQFILSSKKLLLSDSGFYLCAWREPDRARETQYFGPGTRLLVL.

The chain recombines TRBV6-2 or TRBV6-3 with TRBJ2-7, with 12 nucleotides matching TRBD1. CDR1 MNHEY and CDR2 SVGEGT come from the germline V gene. V shed 4 bases and J 2 bases; nucleotides not matched to a gene: 12. The CDR3 sequence is 18 residues long. CDR3 nucleotides: TGTGCCAGCAGTTCCGGGCCTTTAGGGACAGGGGGCCCCTACGAGCAGTACTTC. This translates into CASSSGPLGTGGPYEQYF.

This clonotype was observed a handful of times. The rearrangement joins TRBV5-1 to TRBJ1-5; possibly TRBD1 for D (5 bases). The V end lost 4 bases, the J end lost 2 bases, and 16 bases lay between the germline ends. There are 16 residues in the CDR3. Germline V lookup: CDR1 SGHRS, CDR2 YFSETQ. The CDR3 is CASSPESGRGNQPQHF. In nucleotides, the CDR3 is TGCGCCAGCAGCCCAGAGTCGGGGCGGGGCAATCAGCCCCAGCATTTT.

The chain links TRBV7-3 to TRBJ2-5; D remains ambiguous. CDR1 and CDR2 (germline): SGHTA, FQGTGA. V lost 4 bases, J lost 13 bases, and 19 bases lay in between. This CDR3 has 13 residues. The CDR3 coding sequence is TGTGCCAGCAGCTACCAAAAAAACCAGGACCTGTACTTC. This encodes CASSYQKNQDLYF.

This clonotype was counted at least ten times. The rearrangement joins TRBV9 to TRBJ1-1; tentatively, D is TRBD1 (5 bases). Germline lookup yields CDR1 SGDLS and CDR2 YYNGEE. The CDR3 has 16 residues. Trimming cost V 0 bases and J 1 base, with 13 bases left between them. The CDR3 DNA sequence: TGTGCCAGCAGCGTAGGACCCCCAGGGCCGAACACTGAAGCTTTCTTT. It yields the protein CASSVGPPGPNTEAFF.

This clonotype was seen at least ten times. V and J are TRBV20-1 and TRBJ2-3; the match to TRBD2 covers 9 bases. The CDR3 is 15 amino acids. V dropped 3 bases and J dropped 4; count of bases not matched to a gene: 8. Germline CDR1 reads DFQATT; CDR2 reads SNEGSKA (reference sequence). Here the CDR3 DNA reads TGCAGTGCTAGTGGGCTAGCGGGAAATTCAGATACGCAGTATTTT. Translated: CSASGLAGNSDTQYF.

This clonotype was detected many times. V usage is TRBV12-3 or TRBV12-4 and J usage is TRBJ1-2, with a possible D match to TRBD1 (6 bases). Trimming left V 7 bases short and J 10 bases short, with 19 bases between. CDR3 length equals 13 residues. The CDR3 here is CASTEQGSFVYTF. The CDR3 nucleotides are TGTGCCAGCACGGAACAGGGAAGTTTCGTCTACACCTTC.

J is TRBJ2-7 and V is TRBV4-1; D gene ambiguous. The CDR3 sequence is 13 residues long. V was pared by 1 base and J by 3 bases, with 7 bases between. The germline V gene encodes CDR1 MGHRA and CDR2 YSYEKL. CDR3 in amino acids: CASSQAVDYEQYF. Here the CDR3 DNA reads TGCGCCAGCAGCCAAGCGGTCGACTACGAGCAGTACTTC.